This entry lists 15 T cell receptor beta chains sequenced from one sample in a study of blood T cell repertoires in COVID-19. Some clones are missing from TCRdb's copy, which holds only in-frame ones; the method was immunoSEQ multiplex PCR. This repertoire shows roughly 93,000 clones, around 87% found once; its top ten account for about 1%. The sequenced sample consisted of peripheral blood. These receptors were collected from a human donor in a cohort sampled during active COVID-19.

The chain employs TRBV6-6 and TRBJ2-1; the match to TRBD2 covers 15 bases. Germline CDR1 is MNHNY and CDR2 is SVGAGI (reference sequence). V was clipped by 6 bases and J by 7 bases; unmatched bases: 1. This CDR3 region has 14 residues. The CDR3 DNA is TGTGCCAGCAGCGGGACTAGCGGGAGGAATGAGCAGTTCTTC. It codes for CASSGTSGRNEQFF.

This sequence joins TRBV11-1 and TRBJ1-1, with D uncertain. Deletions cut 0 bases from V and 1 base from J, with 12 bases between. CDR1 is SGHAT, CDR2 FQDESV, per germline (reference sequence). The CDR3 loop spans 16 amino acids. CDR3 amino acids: CASSLAGRGRNTEAFF. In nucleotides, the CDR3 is TGTGCCAGCAGCTTAGCGGGTCGGGGAAGGAACACTGAAGCTTTCTTT.

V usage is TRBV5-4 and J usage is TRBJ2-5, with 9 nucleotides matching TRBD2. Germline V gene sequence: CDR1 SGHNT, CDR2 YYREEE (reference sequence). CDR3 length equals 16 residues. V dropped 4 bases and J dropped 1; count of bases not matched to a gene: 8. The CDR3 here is CASSLGPSGTQETQYF. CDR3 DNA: TGTGCCAGCAGCCTGGGCCCTAGCGGGACCCAAGAGACCCAGTACTTC.

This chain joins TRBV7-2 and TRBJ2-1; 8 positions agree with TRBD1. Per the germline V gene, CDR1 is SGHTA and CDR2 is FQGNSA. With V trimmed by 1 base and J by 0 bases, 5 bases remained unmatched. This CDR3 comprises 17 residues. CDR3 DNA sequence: TGTGCCAGCAGCTTAGGGGGGACAGGACCCTCCTACAATGAGCAGTTCTTC. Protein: CASSLGGTGPSYNEQFF.

The CDR3: CASSRQGSETQYF. CDR3 DNA sequence: TGTGCCAGCAGCCGACAGGGGTCGGAGACCCAGTACTTC. The rearrangement uses TRBV6-2 or TRBV6-3 and TRBJ2-5; TRBD1 aligns across 8 bases. The CDR3 contains 13 residues. V shed 6 bases, J shed 5 bases, and the junction held 5 bases outside the gene matches. Germline CDR1 and CDR2: MNHEY and SVGEGT.

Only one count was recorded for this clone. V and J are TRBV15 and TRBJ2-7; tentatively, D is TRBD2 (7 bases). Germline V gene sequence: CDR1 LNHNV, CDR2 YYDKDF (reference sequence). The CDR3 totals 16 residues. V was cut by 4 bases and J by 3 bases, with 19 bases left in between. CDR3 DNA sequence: TGTGCCACCAGCATCTCCGTAGGGGGGGCGAACTACGAGCAGTACTTC. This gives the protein CATSISVGGANYEQYF.

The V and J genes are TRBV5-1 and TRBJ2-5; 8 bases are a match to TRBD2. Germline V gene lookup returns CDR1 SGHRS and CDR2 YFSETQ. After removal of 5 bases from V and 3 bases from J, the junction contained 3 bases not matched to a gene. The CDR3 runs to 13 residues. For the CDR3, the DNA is TGCGCCAGCAGTCCGGGACTAGAAGAGACCCAGTACTTC. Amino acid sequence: CASSPGLEETQYF.

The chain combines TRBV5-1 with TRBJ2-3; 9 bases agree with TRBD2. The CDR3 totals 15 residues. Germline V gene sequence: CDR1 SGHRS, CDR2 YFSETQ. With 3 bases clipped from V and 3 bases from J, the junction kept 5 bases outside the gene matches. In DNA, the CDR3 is TGCGCCAGCAGCTCGCGGACTAGCGTGACAGATACGCAGTATTTT. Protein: CASSSRTSVTDTQYF.

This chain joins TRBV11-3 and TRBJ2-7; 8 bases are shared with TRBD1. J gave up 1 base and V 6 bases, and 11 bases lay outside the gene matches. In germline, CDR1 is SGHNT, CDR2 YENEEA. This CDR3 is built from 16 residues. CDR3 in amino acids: CASSYFRGPDSYEQYF. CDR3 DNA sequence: TGTGCCAGCAGTTATTTCAGGGGGCCTGATTCCTACGAGCAGTACTTC.

This CDR3 is CASSPPPLAGQTGELFF. CDR3 bases: TGTGCCAGCAGCCCTCCCCCCCTAGCGGGACAAACCGGGGAGCTGTTTTTT. This rearrangement joins TRBV11-2 to TRBJ2-2; 9 bases align to TRBD2. This CDR3 is 17 amino acids long. Germline assignment: CDR1 SGHAT and CDR2 FQNNGV. Losses at the gene ends were 5 bases for V and 5 bases for J; bases not matched to a gene: 12.

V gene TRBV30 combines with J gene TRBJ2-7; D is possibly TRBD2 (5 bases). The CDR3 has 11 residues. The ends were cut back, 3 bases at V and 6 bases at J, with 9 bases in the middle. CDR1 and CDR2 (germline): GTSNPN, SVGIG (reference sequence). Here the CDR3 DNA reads TGTGCCTGGAGAAGCGGATTCGAGCAGTACTTC. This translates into CAWRSGFEQYF.

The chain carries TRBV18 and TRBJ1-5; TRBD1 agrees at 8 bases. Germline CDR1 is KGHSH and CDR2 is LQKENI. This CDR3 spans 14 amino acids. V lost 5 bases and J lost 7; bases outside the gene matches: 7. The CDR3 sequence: CASSSLDRDQPQHF. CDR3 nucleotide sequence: TGTGCCAGCTCATCTTTGGACAGGGACCAGCCCCAGCATTTT.

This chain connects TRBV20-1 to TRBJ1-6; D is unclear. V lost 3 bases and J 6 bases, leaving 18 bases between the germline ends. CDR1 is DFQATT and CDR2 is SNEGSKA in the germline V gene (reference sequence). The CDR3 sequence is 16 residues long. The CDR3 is CSASPGAISGNSPLHF. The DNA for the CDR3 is TGCAGTGCTAGTCCCGGAGCAATCTCGGGTAATTCACCCCTCCACTTT.

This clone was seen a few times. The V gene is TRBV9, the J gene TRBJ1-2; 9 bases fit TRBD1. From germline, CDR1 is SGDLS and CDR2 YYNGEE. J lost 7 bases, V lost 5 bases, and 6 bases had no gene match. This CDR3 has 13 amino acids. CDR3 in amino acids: CASSEQGAGGYTF. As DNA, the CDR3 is TGTGCCAGCAGTGAACAGGGGGCGGGTGGCTACACCTTC.

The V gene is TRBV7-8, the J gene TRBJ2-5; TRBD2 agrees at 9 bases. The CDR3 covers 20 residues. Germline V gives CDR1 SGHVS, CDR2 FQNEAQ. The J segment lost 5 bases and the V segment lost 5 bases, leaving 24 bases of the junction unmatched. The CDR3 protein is CASSPSSAGGATSRRETQYF. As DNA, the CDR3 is TGTGCCAGCAGCCCCTCATCGGCGGGGGGGGCGACGAGCCGTAGGGAGACCCAGTACTTC.